The TCR beta chain under discussion was sequenced for a study of T cells in Graves' hyperthyroidism and ophthalmopathy. Each 10 ml fresh peripheral blood draw supplied the PBMCs. Study-wide points: The blood repertoire included most of the expanded thyroid clonotypes above 0.001. The model predicted ophthalmopathy a median about 6.6 months before onset. A 13 V-J signature model discriminated ophthalmopathy versus stable hyperthyroidism.

TCR beta CDR3 regions were amplified from RNA. A first-round RT-PCR of the TCR CDR3 used the HTBI primer set. TCRdb redid the calling of the multiplex PCR reads with MiXCR, one entry per CDR3 protein. The table shows 35,000 to 40,000 distinct CDR3 sequences, with roughly 52% occurring only once. Trimming took off 2 bases at V and 2 bases at J, with 8 bases between the two ends. Germline CDR1 and CDR2: SGHDT and YYEEEE. The CDR3 runs to 14 residues. In regard to this clonotype: Its cognate antigen is unknown.

This clonotype was sampled from a woman aged 45-60 years with Graves' hyperthyroidism that later progressed to Graves' ophthalmopathy. This chain links TRBV5-6 with TRBJ1-3; no reliable D call. The source material was blood. CDR3: CASSFVGTGNTIYF. The CDR3 DNA reads TGTGCCAGCAGCTTCGTGGGGACTGGAAACACCATATATTTT.